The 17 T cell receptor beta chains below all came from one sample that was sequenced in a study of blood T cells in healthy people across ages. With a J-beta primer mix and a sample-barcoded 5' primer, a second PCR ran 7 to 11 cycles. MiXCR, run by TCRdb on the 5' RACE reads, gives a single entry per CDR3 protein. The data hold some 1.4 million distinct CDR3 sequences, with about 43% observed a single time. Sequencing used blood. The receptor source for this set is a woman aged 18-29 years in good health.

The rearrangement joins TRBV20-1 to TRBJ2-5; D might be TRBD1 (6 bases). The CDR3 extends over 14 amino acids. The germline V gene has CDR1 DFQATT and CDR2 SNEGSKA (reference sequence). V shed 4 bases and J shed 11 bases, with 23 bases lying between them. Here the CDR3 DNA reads TGCAGTGCTAAACCGACAGGAACCTACAATGAGCAGTACTTC. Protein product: CSAKPTGTYNEQYF.

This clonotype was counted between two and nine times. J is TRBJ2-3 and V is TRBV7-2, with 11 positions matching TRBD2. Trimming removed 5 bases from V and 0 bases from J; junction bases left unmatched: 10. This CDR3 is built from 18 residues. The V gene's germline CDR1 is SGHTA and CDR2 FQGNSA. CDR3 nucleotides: TGTGCCAGCAGCCCAACTCCGCCTAGCGGGGGGAGCACAGATACGCAGTATTTT. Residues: CASSPTPPSGGSTDTQYF.

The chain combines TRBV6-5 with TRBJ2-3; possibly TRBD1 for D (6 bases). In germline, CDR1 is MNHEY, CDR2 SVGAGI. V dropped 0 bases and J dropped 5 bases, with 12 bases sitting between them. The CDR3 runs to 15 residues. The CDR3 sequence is CASSYSGARGDTQYF. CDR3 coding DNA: TGTGCCAGCAGTTACTCGGGGGCCCGCGGAGATACGCAGTATTTT.

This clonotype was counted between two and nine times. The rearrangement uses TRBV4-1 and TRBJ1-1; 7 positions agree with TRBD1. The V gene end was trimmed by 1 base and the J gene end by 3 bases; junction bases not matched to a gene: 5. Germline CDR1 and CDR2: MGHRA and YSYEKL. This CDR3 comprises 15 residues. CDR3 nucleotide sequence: TGCGCCAGCAGCCAAGCGACGACAGGGCACACTGAAGCTTTCTTT. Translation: CASSQATTGHTEAFF.

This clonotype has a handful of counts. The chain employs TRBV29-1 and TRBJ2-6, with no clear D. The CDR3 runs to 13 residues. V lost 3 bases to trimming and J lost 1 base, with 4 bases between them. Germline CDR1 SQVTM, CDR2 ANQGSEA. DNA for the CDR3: TGCAGCGTTGATGAATCTGGGGCCAACGTCCTGACTTTC. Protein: CSVDESGANVLTF. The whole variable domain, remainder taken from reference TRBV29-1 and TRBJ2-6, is SAVISQKPSRDICQRGTSLTIQCQVDSQVTMMFWYRQQPGQSLTLIATANQGSEATYESGFVIDKFPISRPNLTFSTLTVSNMSPEDSSIYLCSVDESGANVLTFGAGSRLTVL.

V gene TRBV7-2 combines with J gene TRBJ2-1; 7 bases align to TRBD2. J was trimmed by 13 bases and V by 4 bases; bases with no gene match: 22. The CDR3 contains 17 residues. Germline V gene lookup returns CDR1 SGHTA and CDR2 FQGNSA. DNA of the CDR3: TGTGCCAGCAGCTCGGGGGGTTCGCGGCTGAAACAAGAGACCCAGTTCTTC. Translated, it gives CASSSGGSRLKQETQFF.

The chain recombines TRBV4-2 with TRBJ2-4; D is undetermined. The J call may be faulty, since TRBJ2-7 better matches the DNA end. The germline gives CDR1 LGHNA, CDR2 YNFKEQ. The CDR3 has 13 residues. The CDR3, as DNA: TGTGCCAGCAGCCAAGATCTGTGGGTCGAGCAGTACTTC. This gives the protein CASSQDLWVEQYF.

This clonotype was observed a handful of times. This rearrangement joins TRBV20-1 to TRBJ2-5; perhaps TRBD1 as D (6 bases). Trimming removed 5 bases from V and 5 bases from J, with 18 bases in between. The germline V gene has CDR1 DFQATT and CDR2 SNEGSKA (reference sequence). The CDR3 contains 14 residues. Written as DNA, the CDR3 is TGCAGTGCTGCCCGGACAGATAGTATGGAGACCCAGTACTTC. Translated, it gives CSAARTDSMETQYF.

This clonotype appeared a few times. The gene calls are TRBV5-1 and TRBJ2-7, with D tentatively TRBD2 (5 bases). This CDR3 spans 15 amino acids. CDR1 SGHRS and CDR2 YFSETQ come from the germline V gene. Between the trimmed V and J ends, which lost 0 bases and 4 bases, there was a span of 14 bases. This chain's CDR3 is CASSLASSGGYEQYF. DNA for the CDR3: TGCGCCAGCAGCTTGGCCTCAAGCGGCGGTTACGAGCAGTACTTC.

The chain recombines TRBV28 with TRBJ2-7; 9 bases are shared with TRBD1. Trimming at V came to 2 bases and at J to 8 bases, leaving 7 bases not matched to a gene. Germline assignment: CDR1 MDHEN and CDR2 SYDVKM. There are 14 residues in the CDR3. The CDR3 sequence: CASSLTGGLYKQYF. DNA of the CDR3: TGTGCCAGCAGTTTAACAGGGGGCTTGTACAAGCAGTACTTC.

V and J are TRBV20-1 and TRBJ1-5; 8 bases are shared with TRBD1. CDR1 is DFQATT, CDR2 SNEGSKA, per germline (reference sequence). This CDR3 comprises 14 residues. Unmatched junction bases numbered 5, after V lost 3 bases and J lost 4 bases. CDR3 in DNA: TGCAGTGCTAGCACTACAGGGGGGAATCAGCCCCAGCATTTT. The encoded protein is CSASTTGGNQPQHF.

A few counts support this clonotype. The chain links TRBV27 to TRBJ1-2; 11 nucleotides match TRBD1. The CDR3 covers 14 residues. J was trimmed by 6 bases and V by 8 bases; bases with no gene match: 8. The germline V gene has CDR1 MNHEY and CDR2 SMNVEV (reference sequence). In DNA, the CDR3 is TGTGCCAGCGGATATGGGACAGGGGGTAATGGCTACACCTTC. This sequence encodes CASGYGTGGNGYTF.

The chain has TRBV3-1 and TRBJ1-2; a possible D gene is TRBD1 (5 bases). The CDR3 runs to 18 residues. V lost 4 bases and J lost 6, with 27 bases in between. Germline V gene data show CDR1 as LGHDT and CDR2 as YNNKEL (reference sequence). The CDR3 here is CASSPLIPDGMDKHGYTF. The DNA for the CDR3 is TGTGCCAGCAGCCCACTCATTCCTGATGGGATGGACAAGCATGGCTACACCTTC.

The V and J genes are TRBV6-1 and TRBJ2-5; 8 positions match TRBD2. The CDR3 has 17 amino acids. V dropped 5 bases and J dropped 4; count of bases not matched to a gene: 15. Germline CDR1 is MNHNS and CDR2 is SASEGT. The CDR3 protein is CASSTGKTSVFVETQYF. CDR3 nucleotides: TGTGCCAGCAGTACAGGGAAGACTAGCGTATTTGTAGAGACCCAGTACTTC.

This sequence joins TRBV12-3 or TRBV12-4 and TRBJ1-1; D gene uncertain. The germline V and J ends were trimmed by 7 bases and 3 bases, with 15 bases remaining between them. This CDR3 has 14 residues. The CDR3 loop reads CASTLPVGYTEAFF. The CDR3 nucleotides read TGTGCCAGCACCCTCCCAGTGGGGTACACTGAAGCTTTCTTT.

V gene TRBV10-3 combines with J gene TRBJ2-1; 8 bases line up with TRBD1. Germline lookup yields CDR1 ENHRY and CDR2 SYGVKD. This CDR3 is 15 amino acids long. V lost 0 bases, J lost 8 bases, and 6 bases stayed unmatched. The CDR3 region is CAISESDREGYEQFF. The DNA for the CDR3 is TGTGCCATCAGTGAGTCGGACAGGGAAGGGTATGAGCAGTTCTTC.

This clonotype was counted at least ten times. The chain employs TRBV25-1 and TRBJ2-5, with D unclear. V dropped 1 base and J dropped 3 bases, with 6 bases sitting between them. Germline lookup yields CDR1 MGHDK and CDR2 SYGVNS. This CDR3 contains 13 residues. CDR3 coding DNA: TGTGCCAGCAGTGAATCTGGGGAAGAGACCCAGTACTTC. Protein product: CASSESGEETQYF.